A selection of T cell receptor beta chains follows, all from one sample in a study of blood T cell repertoires in COVID-19. The data were produced by immunoSEQ multiplex PCR, yet TCRdb's version contains in-frame clones alone and is incomplete. The sample records approximately 200,000 clones, approximately 88% being singletons. Sequenced material: PBMCs or T cells enriched from blood (not recorded which). Receptors originate from a man between 18 and 35 years old with acute COVID-19. CDR3s include the opening cysteine and the closing phenylalanine or tryptophan. D genes are given only for firm matches. Not every row has a clone size; where given, it reads once, few, many or a size class.

d_gene | j_gene | abundance | v_gene | CDR3nt | CDR3aa
TRBD1 | TRBJ1-5 | - | TRBV6-5 | TGTGCCAGCAGTAGACAGGGAAATCAGCCCCAGCATTTT | CASSRQGNQPQHF
- | TRBJ2-1 | - | TRBV7-7 | TGTGCTAGCAGCCAGGGGACGCGGGAGTGGGTGGGTGAGCAGTTCTTC | CASSQGTREWVGEQFF
- | TRBJ2-1 | - | TRBV21-1 | TGTGCCAGCAGCACTCGTGCTGGGGGGGACAATGAGCAGTTCTTC | CASSTRAGGDNEQFF
- | TRBJ2-3 | once | TRBV9 | TGTGCCAGCAGCGTAGGGGAGCTAACAGATACGCAGTATTTT | CASSVGELTDTQYF
TRBD1 | TRBJ1-2 | - | TRBV27 | TGTGCCAGCAGTAGATCCGGGACAGGGCAGAATGGCTACACCTTC | CASSRSGTGQNGYTF
- | TRBJ2-2 | once | TRBV4-1 | TGCGCCAGCAGCCAAGATTCCCTCCGCAGGGGACATAACACCGGGGAGCTGTTTTTT | CASSQDSLRRGHNTGELFF
- | TRBJ1-5 | - | TRBV27 | TGTGCCAGCAGTTTATCAGTAGGAGAATTTAATCAGCCCCAGCATTTT | CASSLSVGEFNQPQHF
- | TRBJ2-1 | - | TRBV7-9 | TGTGCCAGCAGCTTAGGACCGGGAGAGCAGTTCTTC | CASSLGPGEQFF
TRBD1 | TRBJ2-2 | - | TRBV6-5 | TGTGCCAGCAGCTACAGGGGGCGCGTTGACACCGGGGAGCTGTTTTTT | CASSYRGRVDTGELFF
- | TRBJ1-1 | - | TRBV30 | TGTGCCTATCTCGCGGGGGACACTGAAGCTTTCTTT | CAYLAGDTEAFF
- | TRBJ2-6 | - | TRBV7-3 | TGTGCCAGCAGTCCGGCCTCTGCGGGTACTGGGGCCAACGTCCTGACTTTC | CASSPASAGTGANVLTF
TRBD1 | TRBJ2-7 | - | TRBV4-1 | TGCGCCAGCAGCCAAACCCTACAGGGGGCCACGTACGAGCAGTACTTC | CASSQTLQGATYEQYF
- | TRBJ2-1 | - | TRBV24-1 | TGTGCCACCAGTGACGGGACTTCCAATGAGCAGTTCTTC | CATSDGTSNEQFF
- | TRBJ1-2 | few | TRBV28 | TGTGCCAGCAGGTTGGGGGCAGACTCTAACTATGGCTACACCTTC | CASRLGADSNYGYTF
- | TRBJ1-5 | - | TRBV28 | TGTGCCAGCAGTCGGCCCGCGTCGGGGAATCAGCCCCAGCATTTT | CASSRPASGNQPQHF
TRBD1 | TRBJ2-7 | - | TRBV28 | TGTGCCAGCAGTTTATTCCCGGGACAGGGATCCGAGCAGTACTTC | CASSLFPGQGSEQYF
- | TRBJ2-3 | - | TRBV28 | TGTGCCAGCAGTTTCACGGGAGATACGCAGTATTTT | CASSFTGDTQYF
- | TRBJ2-1 | - | TRBV14 | TGTGCCAGCAGCCATAGACAGTTATCGCTTTACAATGAGCAGTTCTTC | CASSHRQLSLYNEQFF
- | TRBJ1-2 | once | TRBV3-1/TRBV3-2 | TGTGCCAGCAGCCACCTCAACCAGGGTGCGTATGGCTACACCTTC | CASSHLNQGAYGYTF
- | TRBJ1-5 | - | TRBV7-2 | TGTGCCAGCAGCTTAGAAGGAGGGCACAATCAGCCCCAGCATTTT | CASSLEGGHNQPQHF
- | TRBJ2-7 | few | TRBV7-9 | TGTGCCAGCAGCTTACCACCGCGCGGGCAGCCCAGATACGAGCAGTACTTC | CASSLPPRGQPRYEQYF
- | TRBJ2-7 | - | TRBV5-1 | TGCGCCAGCAGCTTTTCGCAGGGCGGGAACCGCTACGAGCAGTACTTC | CASSFSQGGNRYEQYF
TRBD2 | TRBJ2-3 | - | TRBV30 | TGTGCCTGGAGTGTATTAAGCGGGAGGGCCATGACAGATACGCAGTATTTT | CAWSVLSGRAMTDTQYF
- | TRBJ2-3 | - | TRBV30 | TGTGCCTGGAGTGAAACACTAGAGGTAGATACGCAGTATTTT | CAWSETLEVDTQYF
TRBD1 | TRBJ1-2 | - | TRBV28 | TGTGCCAGCAGTTTAGGAGTGGGGACAGGGGGCTATGGCTACACCTTC | CASSLGVGTGGYGYTF
TRBD2 | TRBJ2-3 | - | TRBV5-1 | TGCGCCAGCAGCTTGGATAGCGGGACTGCTAGCACAGATACGCAGTATTTT | CASSLDSGTASTDTQYF
- | TRBJ2-7 | - | TRBV25-1 | TGTGCCAGCAGTCGGGGTCCCGCCTTCTACGAGCAGTACTTC | CASSRGPAFYEQYF
TRBD2 | TRBJ2-1 | - | TRBV19 | TGTGCCAGTAGTATTGTACTAGCGGGGTACAATGAGCAGTTCTTC | CASSIVLAGYNEQFF
TRBD1 | TRBJ2-7 | - | TRBV7-2 | TGTGCCAGCAGCTCCGAGACAGGGGACCACGAGCAGTACTTC | CASSSETGDHEQYF
TRBD2 | TRBJ2-1 | - | TRBV7-3 | TGTGCCAGCAGCCTTACTGGACTAGCGGGAGGGCATGAGCAGTTCTTC | CASSLTGLAGGHEQFF
- | TRBJ1-2 | - | TRBV12-1 | TGTGCCAGCAGTCGACGGAGGGGAATCTATGGCTACACCTTC | CASSRRRGIYGYTF
- | TRBJ2-7 | - | TRBV6-5 | TGTGCCAGCAGTTACTCGATTGGTTCGGGATACGAGCAGTACTTC | CASSYSIGSGYEQYF
TRBD1 | TRBJ1-2 | - | TRBV27 | TGTGCCAGCAGTGCCGCCGGGACAGGGGAGGAGGGCTACACCTTC | CASSAAGTGEEGYTF
- | TRBJ2-4 | once | TRBV13 | TGTGCCAGCAGCAACACCGGGAGCAAAAACATTCAGTACTTC | CASSNTGSKNIQYF
TRBD1 | TRBJ2-3 | - | TRBV29-1 | TGCAGCGTTGAAAGGTCAGGGGGCGCGCCAGATACGCAGTATTTT | CSVERSGGAPDTQYF
TRBD1 | TRBJ1-2 | - | TRBV13 | TGTGCCAGCAGCTTATCGGGACAGGGTTGGACCTTC | CASSLSGQGWTF
TRBD1 | TRBJ2-2 | once | TRBV6-6 | TGTGCCAGCAGTTATGTTGGGACAGCTAACACCGGGGAGCTGTTTTTT | CASSYVGTANTGELFF
TRBD1 | TRBJ1-5 | - | TRBV29-1 | TGCAGCGTCCAGACAGGGAATCAGCCCCAGCATTTT | CSVQTGNQPQHF
- | TRBJ2-7 | - | TRBV14 | TGTGCCAGCAGCCAAGAGGCGGGTTACTACGAGCAGTACTTC | CASSQEAGYYEQYF
TRBD1 | TRBJ2-7 | - | TRBV2 | TGTGCCAGCACAAAACTCGGACAGGGGGATAATGAGCAGTACTTC | CASTKLGQGDNEQYF
TRBD1 | TRBJ2-5 | - | TRBV23-1 | TGCGCCAGCATCATTCTAACCGGGACAGGGATCCAAGAGACCCAGTACTTC | CASIILTGTGIQETQYF
- | TRBJ2-7 | once | TRBV18 | TGTGCCAGCTCCGGAGGGCCCTACGAGCAGTACTTC | CASSGGPYEQYF
- | TRBJ1-5 | - | TRBV28 | TGTGCCAGCAGTTTGGAGGGCCTAGGTCAGCCCCAGCATTTT | CASSLEGLGQPQHF
- | TRBJ2-3 | - | TRBV5-1 | TGCGCCAGCAGCTTAGAACTACTCACAGATACGCAGTATTTT | CASSLELLTDTQYF
- | TRBJ1-2 | - | TRBV11-2 | TGTGCCAGCAGCCCTGGCTCAGGAACTTATGGCTACACCTTC | CASSPGSGTYGYTF
TRBD1 | TRBJ2-1 | - | TRBV9 | TGTGCCAGCAGCGAGGAAATGGACAGGGCCCACACCTCCTACAATGAGCAGTTCTTC | CASSEEMDRAHTSYNEQFF
- | TRBJ1-1 | - | TRBV4-3 | TGCGCCAGCAGCCATGACCTTAGGGGCACTGAAGCTTTCTTT | CASSHDLRGTEAFF
TRBD1 | TRBJ2-1 | - | TRBV5-1 | TGCGCCAGCAGGTCGGGACAGGGGGCTTTCAATGAGCAGTTCTTC | CASRSGQGAFNEQFF
TRBD2 | TRBJ2-5 | - | TRBV7-2 | TGTGCCAGCAGCTTTAGCGGGATCCAAGAGACCCAGTACTTC | CASSFSGIQETQYF
- | TRBJ2-2 | - | TRBV5-1 | TGCGCCAGCAGCTTGGAAAGGGGCGTCGGGGAGCTGTTTTTT | CASSLERGVGELFF
- | TRBJ1-1 | - | TRBV4-1 | TGCGCCAGCAGCCAAGCAGTGGGTAGAGGCACTGAAGCTTTCTTT | CASSQAVGRGTEAFF
TRBD1 | TRBJ2-6 | - | TRBV6-2/TRBV6-3 | TGTGCCAGCAGTGGAACCAGGGGGCGCTTCGCCAACGTCCTGACTTTC | CASSGTRGRFANVLTF
TRBD1 | TRBJ2-6 | - | TRBV28 | TGTGCCAGCAGCGGGGATACCGGGACAGGGTACTCTGGGGCCAACGTCCTGACTTTC | CASSGDTGTGYSGANVLTF
- | TRBJ1-1 | - | TRBV29-1 | TGCAGCGTCTATGGACTGAAGAACACTGAAGCTTTCTTT | CSVYGLKNTEAFF
- | TRBJ2-5 | - | TRBV11-2 | TGTGCCAGCAGCCCGAGGACAGAGGAGACCCAGTACTTC | CASSPRTEETQYF